The 8 T cell receptor beta chains below come from one sample, sequenced in a study of cytotoxic CD8 clonotypes in ibrutinib-treated CLL. Sequencing was performed with immunoSEQ multiplex PCR; in TCRdb, only in-frame clones are kept and a portion is missing. Of some 200,000 clones listed, roughly 73% are singletons. The sample in question was PBMCs, obtained after 12 months of ibrutinib treatment. Receptors were obtained from a human donor with chronic lymphocytic leukemia.

For this clone: At one end, the junction sequence differs from germline, possibly due to a read error. The V and J genes are TRBV6-5 and TRBJ1-4; no reliable D call. The CDR3 consists of 12 residues. The V gene's germline CDR1 is MNHEY and CDR2 SVGAGI. Written as DNA, the CDR3 is TGTGCCATCAGTAAAGACGGGAGTGGTCTGTTTTTT. This translates into CAISKDGSGLFF.

The rearrangement uses TRBV7-9 and TRBJ1-3; D gene unclear. V was clipped by 5 bases and J by 4 bases, with 9 bases between them. Germline loops: CDR1 SEHNR, CDR2 FQNEAQ (reference sequence). The length of the CDR3 is 13 residues. The CDR3 DNA reads as TGTGCCAGCAGCGAAGGCGGCGGAAACACCATATATTTT. It codes for CASSEGGGNTIYF.

The chain combines TRBV6-6 with TRBJ2-7, with D unresolved. The CDR3 totals 14 residues. Trimming shortened V by 0 bases and J by 2 bases, and 8 bases separated the two germline ends. Germline lookup yields CDR1 MNHNY and CDR2 SVGAGI (reference sequence). The CDR3 protein is CASSYSTITYEQYF. CDR3 nucleotide sequence: TGTGCCAGCAGTTACTCAACTATAACCTACGAGCAGTACTTC.

The chain recombines TRBV30 with TRBJ2-2; tentatively, D is TRBD1 (6 bases). Germline V gene data show CDR1 as GTSNPN and CDR2 as SVGIG (reference sequence). The CDR3 covers 15 residues. V lost 7 bases to trimming and J lost 0 bases, with 15 bases between them. Written as DNA, the CDR3 is TGTGCCTACACTCGACAGGCATCGAACACCGGGGAGCTGTTTTTT. It codes for CAYTRQASNTGELFF.

This chain uses TRBV7-6 with TRBJ2-1, with TRBD2 matching 7 bases. Germline V gene data show CDR1 as SGHVS and CDR2 as FNYEAQ. J lost 2 bases, V lost 2 bases, and 9 bases had no gene match. This CDR3 comprises 17 residues. The CDR3 DNA follows: TGTGCCAGCAGCTTAAAAACGCGACTAGCCCCCTACAATGAGCAGTTCTTC. Amino acids: CASSLKTRLAPYNEQFF.

This rearrangement joins TRBV4-1 to TRBJ1-2, with D perhaps TRBD1 (6 bases). V gave up 4 bases and J gave up 2 bases, with 8 bases separating them. Germline assignment: CDR1 MGHRA and CDR2 YSYEKL. This CDR3 comprises 13 residues. CDR3 sequence (DNA): TGCGCCAGCAGCCCGGACAGCAACTATGGCTACACCTTC. This codes for CASSPDSNYGYTF.

The chain uses TRBV10-2 and TRBJ1-3; D perhaps matches TRBD1 (5 bases). The ends were cut back, 6 bases at V and 0 bases at J, with 15 bases in the middle. Germline CDR1 and CDR2: WSHSY and SAAADI. This CDR3 comprises 16 residues. The CDR3 reads CASRPDGANSGNTIYF. Here the CDR3 DNA reads TGCGCCAGCAGACCTGACGGGGCTAACTCTGGAAACACCATATATTTT.

This clone was seen at least ten times. V usage is TRBV6-5 and J usage is TRBJ2-3, with 9 positions matching TRBD1. From germline, CDR1 is MNHEY and CDR2 SVGAGI. The CDR3 has 15 amino acids. Trimming at V came to 6 bases and at J to 4 bases, leaving 8 bases not matched to a gene. For the CDR3, the DNA is TGTGCCAGCAGATCGGGACAGGGCTTGGCAGATACGCAGTATTTT. Translated: CASRSGQGLADTQYF.